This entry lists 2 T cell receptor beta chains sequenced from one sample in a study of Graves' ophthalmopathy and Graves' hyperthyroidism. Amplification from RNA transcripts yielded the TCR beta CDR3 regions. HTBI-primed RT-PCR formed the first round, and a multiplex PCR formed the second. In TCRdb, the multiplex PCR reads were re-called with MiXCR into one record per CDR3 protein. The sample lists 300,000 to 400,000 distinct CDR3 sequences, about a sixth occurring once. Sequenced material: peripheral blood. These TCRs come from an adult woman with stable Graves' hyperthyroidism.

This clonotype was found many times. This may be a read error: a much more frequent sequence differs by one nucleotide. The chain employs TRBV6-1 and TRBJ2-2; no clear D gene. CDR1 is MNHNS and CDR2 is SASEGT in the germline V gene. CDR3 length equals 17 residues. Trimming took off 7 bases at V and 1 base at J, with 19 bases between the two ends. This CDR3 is CASNPSQRTVNTGELFF. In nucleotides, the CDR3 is TGTGCCAGCAATCCTTCTCAGCGCACCGTGAACACCGGGGAGCTGTTTTTT.

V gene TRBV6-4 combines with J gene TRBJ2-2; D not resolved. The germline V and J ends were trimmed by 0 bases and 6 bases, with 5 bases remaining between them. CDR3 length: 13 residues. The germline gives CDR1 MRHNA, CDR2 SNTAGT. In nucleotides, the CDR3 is TGTGCCAGCAGTGACTCGAGTTCCGGGGAGCTGTTTTTT. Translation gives CASSDSSSGELFF.